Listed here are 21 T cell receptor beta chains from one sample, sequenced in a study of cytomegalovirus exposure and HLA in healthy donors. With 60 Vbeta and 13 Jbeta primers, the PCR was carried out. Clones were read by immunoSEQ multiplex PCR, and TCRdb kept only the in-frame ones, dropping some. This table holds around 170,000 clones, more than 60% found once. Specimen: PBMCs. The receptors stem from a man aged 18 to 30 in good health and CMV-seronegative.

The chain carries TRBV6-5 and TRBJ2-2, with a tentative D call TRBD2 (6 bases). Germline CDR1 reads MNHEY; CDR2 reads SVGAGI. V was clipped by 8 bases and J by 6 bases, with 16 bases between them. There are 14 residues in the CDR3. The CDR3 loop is CASVPRGGAGELFF. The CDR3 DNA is TGTGCCAGCGTACCCCGCGGCGGGGCCGGGGAGCTGTTTTTT.

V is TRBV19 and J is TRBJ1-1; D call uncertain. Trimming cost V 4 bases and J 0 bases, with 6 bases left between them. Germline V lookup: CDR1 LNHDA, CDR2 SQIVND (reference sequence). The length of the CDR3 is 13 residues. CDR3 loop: CASSNPLNTEAFF. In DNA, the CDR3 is TGTGCCAGTAGTAATCCTTTGAACACTGAAGCTTTCTTT.

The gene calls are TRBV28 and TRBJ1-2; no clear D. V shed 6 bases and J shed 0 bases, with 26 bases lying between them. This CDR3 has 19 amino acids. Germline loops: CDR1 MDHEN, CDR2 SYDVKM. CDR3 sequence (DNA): TGTGCCAGCAGCCCCCTCAACCCGAGAGGAATGACTGCTAACTATGGCTACACCTTC. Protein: CASSPLNPRGMTANYGYTF.

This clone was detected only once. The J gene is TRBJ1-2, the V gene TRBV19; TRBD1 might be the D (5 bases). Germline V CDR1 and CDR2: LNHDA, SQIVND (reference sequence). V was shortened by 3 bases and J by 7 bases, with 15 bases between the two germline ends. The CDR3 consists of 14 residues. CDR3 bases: TGTGCCAGTAGTATCGTCGACAGTCGCGCTGGCTACACCTTC. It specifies CASSIVDSRAGYTF.

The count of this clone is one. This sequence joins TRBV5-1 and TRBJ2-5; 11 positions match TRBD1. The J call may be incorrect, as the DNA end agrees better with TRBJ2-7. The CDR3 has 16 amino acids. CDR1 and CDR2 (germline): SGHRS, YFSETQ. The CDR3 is CASSQTGTGGSYEQYF. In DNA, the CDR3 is TGCGCCAGCAGCCAAACCGGGACAGGGGGCTCCTACGAGCAGTACTTC.

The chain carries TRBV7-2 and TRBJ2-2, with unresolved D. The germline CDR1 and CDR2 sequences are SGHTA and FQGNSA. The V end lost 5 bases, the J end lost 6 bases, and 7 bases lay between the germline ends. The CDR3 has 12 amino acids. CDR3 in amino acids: CASSVYAGELFF. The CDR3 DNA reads TGTGCCAGCAGCGTCTATGCCGGGGAGCTGTTTTTT.

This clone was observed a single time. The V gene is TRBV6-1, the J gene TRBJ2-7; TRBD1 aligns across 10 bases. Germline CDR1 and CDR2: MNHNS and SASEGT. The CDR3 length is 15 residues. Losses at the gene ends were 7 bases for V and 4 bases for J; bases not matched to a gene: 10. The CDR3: CASIPAGTGVYEQYF. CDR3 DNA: TGTGCCAGCATACCGGCCGGGACAGGGGTGTACGAGCAGTACTTC.

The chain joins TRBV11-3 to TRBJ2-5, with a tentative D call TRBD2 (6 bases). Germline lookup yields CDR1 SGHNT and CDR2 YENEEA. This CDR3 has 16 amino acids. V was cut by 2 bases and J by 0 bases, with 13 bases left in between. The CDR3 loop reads CASSLPAEGYQETQYF. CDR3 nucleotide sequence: TGTGCCAGCAGCTTACCAGCGGAGGGATACCAAGAGACCCAGTACTTC.

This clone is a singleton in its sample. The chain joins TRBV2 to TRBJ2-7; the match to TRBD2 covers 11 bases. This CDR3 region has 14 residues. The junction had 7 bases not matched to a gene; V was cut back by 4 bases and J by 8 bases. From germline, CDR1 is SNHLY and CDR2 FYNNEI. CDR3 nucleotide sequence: TGTGCCAGCAGTGTAGCTAGCGGGGGGACCAAGCAGTACTTC. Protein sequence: CASSVASGGTKQYF.

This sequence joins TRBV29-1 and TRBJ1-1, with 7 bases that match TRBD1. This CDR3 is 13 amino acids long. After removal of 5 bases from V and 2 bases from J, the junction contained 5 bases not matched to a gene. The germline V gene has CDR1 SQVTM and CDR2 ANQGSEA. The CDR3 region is CSVSGTANTEAFF. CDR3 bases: TGCAGCGTTTCCGGGACAGCAAACACTGAAGCTTTCTTT.

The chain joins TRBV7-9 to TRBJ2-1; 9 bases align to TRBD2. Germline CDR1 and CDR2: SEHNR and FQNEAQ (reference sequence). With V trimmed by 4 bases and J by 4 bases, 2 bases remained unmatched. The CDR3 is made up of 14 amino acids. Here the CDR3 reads CASSSLAGYNEQFF. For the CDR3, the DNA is TGTGCCAGCAGCTCGCTAGCGGGGTACAATGAGCAGTTCTTC. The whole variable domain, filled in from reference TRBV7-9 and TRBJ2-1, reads DTGVSQNPRHKITKRGQNVTFRCDPISEHNRLYWYRQTLGQGPEFLTYFQNEAQLEKSRLLSDRFSAERPKGSFSTLEIQRTEQGDSAMYLCASSSLAGYNEQFFGPGTRLTVL.

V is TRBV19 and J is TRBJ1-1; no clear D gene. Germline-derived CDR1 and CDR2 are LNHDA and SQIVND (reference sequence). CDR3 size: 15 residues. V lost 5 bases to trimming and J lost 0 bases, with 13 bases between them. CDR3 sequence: CASSSYRQLNTEAFF. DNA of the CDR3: TGTGCCAGTAGTTCTTACAGACAATTGAACACTGAAGCTTTCTTT.

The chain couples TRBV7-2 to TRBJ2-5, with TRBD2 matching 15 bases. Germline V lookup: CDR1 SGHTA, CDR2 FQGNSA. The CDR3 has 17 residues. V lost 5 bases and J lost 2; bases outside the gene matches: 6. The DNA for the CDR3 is TGTGCCAGCAGCCAACCCGGACTAGCGGGGGGGCAAGAGACCCAGTACTTC. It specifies CASSQPGLAGGQETQYF.

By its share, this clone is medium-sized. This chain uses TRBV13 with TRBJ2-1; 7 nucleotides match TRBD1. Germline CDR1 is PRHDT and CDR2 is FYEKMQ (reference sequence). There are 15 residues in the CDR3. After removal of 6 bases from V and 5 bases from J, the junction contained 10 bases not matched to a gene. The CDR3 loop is CASRNGQVFDNEQFF. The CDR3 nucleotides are TGTGCCAGCAGGAACGGACAGGTCTTTGACAATGAGCAGTTCTTC.

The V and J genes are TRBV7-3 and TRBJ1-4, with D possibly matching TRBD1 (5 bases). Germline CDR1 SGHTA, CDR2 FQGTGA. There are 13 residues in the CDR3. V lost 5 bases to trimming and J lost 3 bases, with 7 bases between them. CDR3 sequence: CASSRGPNEKLFF. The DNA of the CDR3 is TGTGCCAGCAGCAGGGGCCCTAATGAAAAACTGTTTTTT.

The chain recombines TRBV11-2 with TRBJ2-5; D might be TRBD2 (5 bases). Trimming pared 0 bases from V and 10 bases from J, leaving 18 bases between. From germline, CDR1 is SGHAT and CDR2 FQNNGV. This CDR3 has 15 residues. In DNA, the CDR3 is TGTGCCAGCAGCTTAGATGGCCTAGCCGGTGAGGGCCAGTACTTC. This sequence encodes CASSLDGLAGEGQYF.

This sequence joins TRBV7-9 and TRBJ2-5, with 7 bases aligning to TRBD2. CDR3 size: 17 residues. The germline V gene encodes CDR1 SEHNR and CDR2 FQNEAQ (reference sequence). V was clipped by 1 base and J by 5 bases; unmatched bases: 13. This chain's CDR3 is CASSLVVSSGGIETQYF. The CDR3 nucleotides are TGTGCCAGCAGCTTAGTAGTCTCATCCGGGGGGATTGAGACCCAGTACTTC.

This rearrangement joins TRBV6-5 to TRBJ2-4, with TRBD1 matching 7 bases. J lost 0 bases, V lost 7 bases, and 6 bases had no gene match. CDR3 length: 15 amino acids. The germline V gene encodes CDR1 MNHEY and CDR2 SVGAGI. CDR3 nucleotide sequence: TGTGCCAGCACCCAGACAGGGTCAGCCAAAAACATTCAGTACTTC. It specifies CASTQTGSAKNIQYF.

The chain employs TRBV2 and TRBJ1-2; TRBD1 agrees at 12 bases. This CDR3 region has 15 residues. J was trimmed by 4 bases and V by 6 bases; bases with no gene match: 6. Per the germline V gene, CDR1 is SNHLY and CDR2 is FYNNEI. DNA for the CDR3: TGTGCCAGCAGGGCCGGGACAGGGGGCAGCTATGGCTACACCTTC. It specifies CASRAGTGGSYGYTF.

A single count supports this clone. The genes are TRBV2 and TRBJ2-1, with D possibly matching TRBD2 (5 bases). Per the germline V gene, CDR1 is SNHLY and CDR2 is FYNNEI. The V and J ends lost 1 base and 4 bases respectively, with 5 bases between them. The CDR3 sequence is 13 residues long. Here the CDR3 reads CASSEGEYNEQFF. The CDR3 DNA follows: TGTGCCAGCAGTGAAGGGGAGTACAATGAGCAGTTCTTC.

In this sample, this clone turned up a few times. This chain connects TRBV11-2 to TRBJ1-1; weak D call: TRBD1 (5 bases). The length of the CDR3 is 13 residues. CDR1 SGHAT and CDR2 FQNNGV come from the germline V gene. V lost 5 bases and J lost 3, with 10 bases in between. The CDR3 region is CASSPKTDTEAFF. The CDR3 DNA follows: TGTGCCAGCAGCCCCAAGACAGACACTGAAGCTTTCTTT.